The rows below give T cell receptor beta chains drawn from one sample of a study of T cells in Graves' hyperthyroidism and ophthalmopathy. TCRdb redid the calling of the multiplex PCR reads with MiXCR, one entry per CDR3 protein. The sample shows 460,000 or so distinct CDR3 sequences, 14% of them seen only once. The sample consisted of blood. These receptors were obtained from a woman between 18 and 30 years old with Graves' hyperthyroidism. Each CDR3 is given without its conserved first and last residue. Fields, in order: CDR3 protein, V gene, J gene.

CDR3: SVGQGVTDTQY; V: TRBV29-1; J: TRBJ2-3
CDR3: ASSLYPQEYTGELF; V: TRBV27; J: TRBJ2-2
CDR3: ASRPRNTDTQY; V: TRBV27; J: TRBJ2-3
CDR3: ASSRLSIRPDTQY; V: TRBV27; J: TRBJ2-3
CDR3: ASTLGLAGVEGHNEQF; V: TRBV19; J: TRBJ2-1
CDR3: SAKESGATQY; V: TRBV20-1; J: TRBJ2-5
CDR3: AISEPPGHHRLNTEAF; V: TRBV10-3; J: TRBJ1-1
CDR3: ASSLRSWGGLAQETQY; V: TRBV27; J: TRBJ2-5
CDR3: SARGHKLAGWVNEQF; V: TRBV20-1; J: TRBJ2-1
CDR3: SASLTSGGPNYGYT; V: TRBV20-1; J: TRBJ1-2
CDR3: ASSWMDSMNTEAF; V: TRBV5-6; J: TRBJ1-1
CDR3: ATAGTSYNEQF; V: TRBV15; J: TRBJ2-1
CDR3: SVVEGRLAGTGELF; V: TRBV29-1; J: TRBJ2-2
CDR3: ASSPGGVYGYT; V: TRBV12-3/TRBV12-4; J: TRBJ1-2
CDR3: ASSLALSPFNEQF; V: TRBV7-9; J: TRBJ2-1
CDR3: ASSLSELF; V: TRBV7-9; J: TRBJ2-2
CDR3: ASSEQVGEQY; V: TRBV12-3/TRBV12-4; J: TRBJ2-7
CDR3: ASSRDTNTGELF; V: TRBV14; J: TRBJ2-2
CDR3: ASSFRRQPNQPQH; V: TRBV12-3/TRBV12-4; J: TRBJ1-5
CDR3: ASGTSGRGPYNEQF; V: TRBV19; J: TRBJ2-1
CDR3: ASRPGQGLNEQF; V: TRBV27; J: TRBJ2-1
CDR3: ASSYSSDVSGNTIY; V: TRBV6-5; J: TRBJ1-3
CDR3: SASPGFPTSGRRQETQY; V: TRBV20-1; J: TRBJ2-5
CDR3: AWTSGGSYEQY; V: TRBV30; J: TRBJ2-7
CDR3: ASSRLPPKNTEAF; V: TRBV27; J: TRBJ1-1
CDR3: ASRLSVNSPLH; V: TRBV6-1; J: TRBJ1-6
CDR3: SATTPSSGANVLT; V: TRBV20-1; J: TRBJ2-6
CDR3: ASSGGPGKPNYGYT; V: TRBV5-1; J: TRBJ1-2
CDR3: ASSAPQANHPQQETQY; V: TRBV27; J: TRBJ2-5
CDR3: SASVGDSGELF; V: TRBV29-1; J: TRBJ2-2
CDR3: SALQGAGRVGETQY; V: TRBV20-1; J: TRBJ2-5
CDR3: ASSPGQRNSGASVLT; V: TRBV27; J: TRBJ2-6
CDR3: AWTDVHYGYT; V: TRBV30; J: TRBJ1-2
CDR3: ASSLRQGTTYEQY; V: TRBV7-2; J: TRBJ2-7
CDR3: ASSIDGLAGTNTGELF; V: TRBV19; J: TRBJ2-2
CDR3: ASTSGTDYNEQF; V: TRBV27; J: TRBJ2-1
CDR3: ASRPPGTSGSNEQF; V: TRBV7-3; J: TRBJ2-1
CDR3: ASSPTGVAGEQY; V: TRBV6-4; J: TRBJ2-7
CDR3: ATTPSGTGGSPNEQF; V: TRBV24-1; J: TRBJ2-1
CDR3: ASSYGPRLGAGELF; V: TRBV6-5; J: TRBJ2-2
CDR3: ASSQDLVGGAYNEQF; V: TRBV4-1; J: TRBJ2-1
CDR3: ASSFPSDEGQF; V: TRBV12-3/TRBV12-4; J: TRBJ2-1
CDR3: ATSSHSGANVLT; V: TRBV15; J: TRBJ2-6
CDR3: SVRGTSGKGNEQF; V: TRBV29-1; J: TRBJ2-1
CDR3: ASRGSGGQQF; V: TRBV5-1; J: TRBJ2-1
CDR3: AWRFPGLAAETQY; V: TRBV30; J: TRBJ2-5
CDR3: AWRQGRLYGYT; V: TRBV30; J: TRBJ1-2
CDR3: ASSLSSQGVFDEQY; V: TRBV12-3/TRBV12-4; J: TRBJ2-7
CDR3: ASSQGRGGGRNTIY; V: TRBV3-1; J: TRBJ1-3
CDR3: ASSPQDLPNEQF; V: TRBV5-1; J: TRBJ2-1
CDR3: ASSIWTGQDEQY; V: TRBV5-1; J: TRBJ2-7
CDR3: ASSPPRATNEKLC; V: TRBV7-8; J: TRBJ1-4
CDR3: ASSFFSHASGRAREQY; V: TRBV28; J: TRBJ2-7